The following is a T cell receptor (beta chain) sequence with its context. This CDR3 comprises 15 residues. Germline lookup yields CDR1 MNHEY and CDR2 SVGAGI. Trimming took off 0 bases at V and 0 bases at J, with 8 bases between the two ends. This record belongs to a study of glioma-infiltrating T cells after dendritic cell vaccination. For the study at large: Dendritic cells derived from monocytes and pulsed with autologous tumor lysate formed the vaccine.

Time point: after dendritic cell vaccination, including at tumor progression/relapse. PBMC were collected before vaccination, two weeks after the third vaccination, and at progression. The assay was immunoSEQ multiplex PCR, and TCRdb's table has in-frame clones only and misses some. The data contain fewer than 95,000 clones, 85% of them singletons. The clonotype was recovered from a human donor with glioblastoma. Specimen: blood, collected after dendritic cell vaccination. The chain combines TRBV6-5 with TRBJ1-1; a weak D match, TRBD1 (6 bases). The CDR3 DNA reads TGTGCCAGCAGTTACTCTCAGGGGCTGAACACTGAAGCTTTCTTT. Protein product: CASSYSQGLNTEAFF.